Below are 21 T cell receptor beta chains sequenced from a single sample in a study of blood T cell repertoires in COVID-19. This table comes from immunoSEQ multiplex PCR, and its TCRdb copy is limited to in-frame clones, with some not included. The sample lists 200,000 to 250,000 clones, around nine tenths occurring once. The source material was peripheral blood. All receptors derive from a man in his sixties with acute or convalescent COVID-19.

The CDR3 coding sequence is TGTGCCAGCAGTGACAGTATGAGCAATCAGCCCCAGCATTTT. This codes for CASSDSMSNQPQHF. The genes are TRBV2 and TRBJ1-5; no reliable D call. V was shortened by 3 bases and J by 1 base, with 7 bases between the two germline ends. There are 14 residues in the CDR3. Germline V lookup: CDR1 SNHLY, CDR2 FYNNEI. The whole variable domain, remainder taken from reference TRBV2 and TRBJ1-5, is EPEVTQTPSHQVTQMGQEVILRCVPISNHLYFYWYRQILGQKVEFLVSFYNNEISEKSEIFDDQFSVERPDGSNFTLKIRSTKLEDSAMYFCASSDSMSNQPQHFGDGTRLSIL.

This clone was counted between two and nine times. J is TRBJ2-1 and V is TRBV10-3, with 10 positions matching TRBD1. The CDR3 length is 15 residues. Trimming took 10 bases from V and 6 from J; bases not matched to a gene: 12. The germline CDR1 and CDR2 sequences are ENHRY and SYGVKD. The CDR3 loop is CATQAGTGDSNEQFF. The CDR3 DNA is TGTGCCACTCAAGCCGGGACAGGGGACTCCAATGAGCAGTTCTTC.

This clone was recorded a few times. V and J are TRBV3-1 (or the pseudogene TRBV3-2) and TRBJ2-7; D unclear. Germline V lookup: CDR1 LGHDT, CDR2 YNNKEL (reference sequence). The CDR3 covers 11 residues. V was pared by 5 bases and J by 3 bases, with 5 bases between. Here the CDR3 reads CASSFRYEQYF. The CDR3, as DNA: TGTGCCAGCAGCTTTCGCTACGAGCAGTACTTC.

Here the CDR3 DNA reads TGTGCCAGCAGTCTGAGGGTGTCGACGCGCAATCAGCCCCAGCATTTT. Its protein is CASSLRVSTRNQPQHF. The chain uses TRBV6-2 or TRBV6-3 and TRBJ1-5; the D is unclear. V lost 5 bases, J lost 2 bases, and 16 bases lay in between. CDR1 is MNHEY and CDR2 is SVGEGT in the germline V gene. The CDR3 is 16 amino acids.

This rearrangement joins TRBV7-9 to TRBJ1-4, with D maybe TRBD1 (5 bases). Germline V lookup: CDR1 SEHNR, CDR2 FQNEAQ (reference sequence). This CDR3 has 16 amino acids. The ends were cut back, 0 bases at V and 5 bases at J, with 13 bases in the middle. DNA for the CDR3: TGTGCCAGCAGCTTAGCCAGGGACTGGCCAAATGAAAAACTGTTTTTT. Translation gives CASSLARDWPNEKLFF.

The chain carries TRBV12-3 or TRBV12-4 and TRBJ2-5; no definite D call. V gave up 6 bases and J gave up 4 bases, with 12 bases separating them. This CDR3 contains 13 residues. The DNA for the CDR3 is TGTGCCAGCAGAAGCCCGACGGGAGAGACCCAGTACTTC. This encodes CASRSPTGETQYF.

The gene calls are TRBV6-5 and TRBJ2-7; TRBD2 might be the D (5 bases). Germline CDR1 and CDR2: MNHEY and SVGAGI. The CDR3 has 14 amino acids. Trimming left V 6 bases short and J 3 bases short, with 15 bases between. The CDR3 loop is CASRNRESFYEQYF. In nucleotides, the CDR3 is TGTGCCAGCAGAAACCGGGAATCCTTCTACGAGCAGTACTTC.

In DNA form, the CDR3 reads TGTGCCAGCAGCTTAGCGTCAGTATCCTATAATTCACCCCTCCACTTT. Residues: CASSLASVSYNSPLHF. The genes are TRBV7-6 and TRBJ1-6; D remains ambiguous. V gave up 0 bases and J gave up 1 base, with 7 bases separating them. The CDR3 length is 16 residues. Germline V gene data show CDR1 as SGHVS and CDR2 as FNYEAQ.

V gene TRBV9 combines with J gene TRBJ2-7, with TRBD2 matching 8 bases. CDR1 is SGDLS and CDR2 is YYNGEE in the germline V gene. CDR3 length: 15 residues. Trimming at V came to 3 bases and at J to 1 base, leaving 6 bases not matched to a gene. The CDR3 loop reads CASSAGGQGSYEQYF. Written as DNA, the CDR3 is TGTGCCAGCAGCGCGGGGGGGCAGGGTTCCTACGAGCAGTACTTC.

V is TRBV12-3 or TRBV12-4 and J is TRBJ1-1; D not resolved. The CDR3 totals 12 residues. Trimming left V 4 bases short and J 4 bases short, with 7 bases between. CDR3 in DNA: TGTGCCAGCAGTTCCATTAGCACTGAAGCTTTCTTT. Protein product: CASSSISTEAFF.

The genes are TRBV11-3 and TRBJ2-3, with 9 bases fitting TRBD1. Germline trimming cut 5 bases from V and 6 bases from J; bases unmatched to any gene: 9. There are 15 residues in the CDR3. Germline V gene sequence: CDR1 SGHNT, CDR2 YENEEA. The CDR3 region is CASSPSGTGMDTQYF. The DNA for the CDR3 is TGTGCCAGCAGCCCCTCAGGGACAGGGATGGATACGCAGTATTTT.

This clone has only a few counts. V is TRBV24-1 and J is TRBJ1-2; no clear D gene. The CDR3 contains 14 residues. V lost 7 bases and J 3 bases, leaving 14 bases between the germline ends. In germline, CDR1 is KGHDR, CDR2 SFDVKD. CDR3 sequence reads: CATREVLRHYGYTF. CDR3 DNA: TGTGCCACCAGAGAGGTATTAAGGCACTATGGCTACACCTTC.

The J gene is TRBJ2-3, the V gene TRBV11-2; the match to TRBD2 covers 8 bases. In germline, CDR1 is SGHAT, CDR2 FQNNGV. This CDR3 has 16 amino acids. The trim removed 5 bases at V and 2 bases at J, leaving 9 bases unmatched. The CDR3 DNA follows: TGTGCCAGCAGCCCTAATTCGGGGGGGTTCACAGATACGCAGTATTTT. Its protein product is CASSPNSGGFTDTQYF. Filled out from reference TRBV11-2 and TRBJ2-3, the complete variable domain reads EAGVAQSPRYKIIEKRQSVAFWCNPISGHATLYWYQQILGQGPKLLIQFQNNGVVDDSQLPKDRFSAERLKGVDSTLKIQPAKLEDSAVYLCASSPNSGGFTDTQYFGPGTRLTVL.

This chain uses TRBV19 with TRBJ2-3; D gene ambiguous. Germline assignment: CDR1 LNHDA and CDR2 SQIVND (reference sequence). The V gene lost 3 bases and the J gene lost 4 bases, with 14 bases spanning the gap. The CDR3 is made up of 15 amino acids. CDR3 in amino acids: CASSISPVAADTQYF. In DNA form, the CDR3 reads TGTGCCAGTAGTATCAGTCCAGTAGCCGCAGATACGCAGTATTTT.

This chain uses TRBV4-1 with TRBJ1-5; 10 bases align to TRBD1. The CDR3 covers 17 residues. The junction had 8 bases not matched to a gene; V was cut back by 0 bases and J by 6 bases. CDR1 is MGHRA, CDR2 YSYEKL, per germline. The CDR3 loop is CASSQDPGQGPSQPQHF. CDR3 bases: TGCGCCAGCAGCCAAGACCCGGGACAGGGGCCGAGTCAGCCCCAGCATTTT.

This chain links TRBV12-3 or TRBV12-4 with TRBJ1-1, with D unclear. The CDR3 is made up of 11 amino acids. The ends were cut back, 10 bases at V and 7 bases at J, with 13 bases in the middle. The CDR3 here is CATRIASEAFF. For the CDR3, the DNA is TGTGCCACCAGAATCGCCAGTGAAGCTTTCTTT.

This clone was seen only once. The rearrangement uses TRBV13 and TRBJ2-3; tentatively, D is TRBD1 (6 bases). This CDR3 is built from 17 residues. Trimming shortened V by 5 bases and J by 4 bases, and 22 bases separated the two germline ends. From germline, CDR1 is PRHDT and CDR2 FYEKMQ (reference sequence). CDR3 sequence: CASSARPGQLRADTQYF. The CDR3 DNA follows: TGTGCCAGCAGCGCTAGGCCCGGACAGCTCCGTGCAGATACGCAGTATTTT.

This clone has a handful of counts. The rearrangement uses TRBV6-5 and TRBJ1-6, with D unclear. V dropped 0 bases and J dropped 11 bases, with 17 bases sitting between them. This CDR3 is 16 amino acids long. Germline V gives CDR1 MNHEY, CDR2 SVGAGI. The CDR3 DNA is TGTGCCAGCAGTTACTCGAAGACCGGTACGCGGGCACCCCTCCACTTT. Amino acid sequence: CASSYSKTGTRAPLHF.

V gene TRBV14 combines with J gene TRBJ2-3; the D gene is possibly TRBD2 (5 bases). Germline loops: CDR1 SGHDN, CDR2 FVKESK. There are 16 residues in the CDR3. Trimming removed 0 bases at V and 4 bases at J, with 14 bases between. CDR3 in amino acids: CASSQERGMPSDTQYF. CDR3 bases: TGTGCCAGCAGCCAAGAACGGGGAATGCCTTCAGATACGCAGTATTTT.

V and J are TRBV7-9 and TRBJ1-5; D is ambiguous. In germline, CDR1 is SEHNR, CDR2 FQNEAQ (reference sequence). Trimming took 7 bases from V and 5 from J, leaving 15 bases between them. The CDR3 is 14 amino acids. CDR3 sequence reads: CASTPRGTDQPQHF. Here the CDR3 DNA reads TGTGCCAGCACCCCCCGAGGTACGGATCAGCCCCAGCATTTT.

This chain uses TRBV11-2 with TRBJ1-1, with D perhaps matching TRBD1 (6 bases). V was pared by 4 bases and J by 5 bases, with 14 bases between. Per the germline V gene, CDR1 is SGHAT and CDR2 is FQNNGV. There are 14 residues in the CDR3. As DNA, the CDR3 is TGTGCCAGCAGCTCGTTCAGGGGAAGAACTGAAGCTTTCTTT. Translation gives CASSSFRGRTEAFF.